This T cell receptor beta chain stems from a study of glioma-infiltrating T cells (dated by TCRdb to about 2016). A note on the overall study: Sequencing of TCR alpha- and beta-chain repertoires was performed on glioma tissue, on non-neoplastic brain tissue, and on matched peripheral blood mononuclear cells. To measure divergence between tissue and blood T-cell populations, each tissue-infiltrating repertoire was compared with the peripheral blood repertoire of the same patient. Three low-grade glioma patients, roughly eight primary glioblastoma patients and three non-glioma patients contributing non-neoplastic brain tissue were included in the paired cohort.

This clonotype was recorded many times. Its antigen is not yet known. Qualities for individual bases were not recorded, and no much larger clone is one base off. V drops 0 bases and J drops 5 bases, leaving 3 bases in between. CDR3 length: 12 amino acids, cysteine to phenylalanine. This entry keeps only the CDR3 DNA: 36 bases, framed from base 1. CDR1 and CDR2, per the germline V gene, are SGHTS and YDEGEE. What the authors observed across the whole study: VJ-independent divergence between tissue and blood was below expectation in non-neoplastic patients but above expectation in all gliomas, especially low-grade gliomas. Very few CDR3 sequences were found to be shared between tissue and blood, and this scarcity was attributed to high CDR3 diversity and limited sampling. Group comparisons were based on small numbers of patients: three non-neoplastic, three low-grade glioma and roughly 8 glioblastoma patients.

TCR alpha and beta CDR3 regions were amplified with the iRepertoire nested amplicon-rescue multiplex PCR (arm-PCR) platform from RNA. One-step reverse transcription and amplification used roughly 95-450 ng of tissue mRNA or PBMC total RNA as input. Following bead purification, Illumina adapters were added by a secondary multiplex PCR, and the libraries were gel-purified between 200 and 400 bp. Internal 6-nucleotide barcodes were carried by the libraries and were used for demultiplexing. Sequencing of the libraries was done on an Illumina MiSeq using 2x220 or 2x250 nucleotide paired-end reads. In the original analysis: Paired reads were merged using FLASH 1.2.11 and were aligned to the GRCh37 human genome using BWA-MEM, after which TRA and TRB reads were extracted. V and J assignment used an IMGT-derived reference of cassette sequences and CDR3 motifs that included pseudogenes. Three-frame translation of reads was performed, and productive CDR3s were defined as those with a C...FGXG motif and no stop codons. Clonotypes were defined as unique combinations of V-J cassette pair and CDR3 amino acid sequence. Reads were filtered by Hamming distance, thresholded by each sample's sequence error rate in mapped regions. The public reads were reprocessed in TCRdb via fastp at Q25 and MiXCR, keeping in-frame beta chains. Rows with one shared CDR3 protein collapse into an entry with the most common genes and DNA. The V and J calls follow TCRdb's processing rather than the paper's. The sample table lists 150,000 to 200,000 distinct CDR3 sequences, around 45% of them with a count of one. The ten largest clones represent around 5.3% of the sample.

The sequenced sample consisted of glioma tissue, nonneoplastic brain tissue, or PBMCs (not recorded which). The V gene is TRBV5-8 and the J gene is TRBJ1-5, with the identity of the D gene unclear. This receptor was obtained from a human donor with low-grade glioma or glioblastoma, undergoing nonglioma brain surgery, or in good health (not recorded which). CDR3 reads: CASSLVDQPQHF. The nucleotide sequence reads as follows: TGTGCCAGCAGCTTGGTTGATCAGCCCCAGCATTTT.